These 17 T cell receptor beta chains came from one sample sequenced in a study of Graves' ophthalmopathy and Graves' hyperthyroidism. Amplified TCR beta CDR3 regions were obtained using RNA transcripts as template. The workflow started with a first-round RT-PCR run with HTBI primers and then moved on to a second-round multiplex PCR. TCRdb used MiXCR to reprocess the multiplex PCR reads, holding one entry per CDR3 protein. The repertoire has roughly 160,000 distinct CDR3 sequences, under 45% of them found once; the top ten carry 8% to 9.5%. The sequenced sample consisted of peripheral blood. The receptors here all came from a man aged 25 to 40 with Graves' ophthalmopathy.

This clonotype was recorded a few times. This chain connects TRBV28 to TRBJ2-7, with 7 bases that match TRBD2. Trimming took 7 bases from V and 0 from J; bases not matched to a gene: 9. Germline CDR1 MDHEN, CDR2 SYDVKM. The CDR3 is 15 residues long. CDR3 sequence reads: CASTPLGGISYEQYF. The CDR3 bases are TGTGCCAGCACCCCCCTCGGGGGGATCTCCTACGAGCAGTACTTC.

The chain carries TRBV27 and TRBJ1-5; 8 nucleotides line up with TRBD1. The CDR3 consists of 15 residues. The V and J ends lost 7 bases and 4 bases, in that order; junction bases with no gene match: 9. Germline CDR1 and CDR2: MNHEY and SMNVEV (reference sequence). The CDR3 is CASNLGGQGNQPQHF. The CDR3, as DNA: TGTGCCAGCAACCTAGGAGGACAGGGAAATCAGCCCCAGCATTTT.

This clonotype appeared many times. This sequence joins TRBV11-3 and TRBJ2-5, with 11 bases matching TRBD2. Unmatched junction bases numbered 9, after V lost 5 bases and J lost 4 bases. Per germline, CDR1 SGHNT and CDR2 YENEEA. This CDR3 has 16 residues. CDR3 in DNA: TGTGCCAGCAGCCCTAGAGGTACTAGCGGGGGAGAGACCCAGTACTTC. This codes for CASSPRGTSGGETQYF.

The table lists this clonotype with many counts. The chain is built from TRBV24-1 and TRBJ1-2; D is unclear. The germline V gene has CDR1 KGHDR and CDR2 SFDVKD. The CDR3 is 13 residues long. V was trimmed by 0 bases and J by 7 bases, leaving 8 bases between them. Here the CDR3 reads CATSDLMAGGYTF. The CDR3 DNA is TGTGCCACCAGTGATTTGATGGCGGGTGGCTACACCTTC.

This chain uses TRBV28 with TRBJ2-7, with 8 bases lining up with TRBD2. V lost 3 bases and J lost 5; bases outside the gene matches: 6. Germline loops: CDR1 MDHEN, CDR2 SYDVKM. The CDR3 is made up of 14 amino acids. The CDR3 reads CASSFRSGSDEQYF. CDR3 DNA sequence: TGTGCCAGCAGTTTCCGAAGCGGGAGCGACGAGCAGTACTTC.

This chain links TRBV20-1 with TRBJ1-5, with D unresolved. There are 12 residues in the CDR3. Germline V gene lookup returns CDR1 DFQATT and CDR2 SNEGSKA (reference sequence). V lost 4 bases and J lost 5, with 9 bases in between. CDR3 bases: TGCAGTGCTACCGGAGGCGATCAGCCCCAGCATTTT. This sequence encodes CSATGGDQPQHF.

The count of this clonotype is one. V and J are TRBV20-1 and TRBJ1-1; D is undetermined. This CDR3 has 10 residues. Germline values: CDR1 DFQATT, CDR2 SNEGSKA (reference sequence). V was shortened by 5 bases and J by 7 bases, with 8 bases between the two germline ends. CDR3 amino acids: CSASDHEAFF. CDR3 coding DNA: TGCAGTGCTTCAGACCATGAAGCTTTCTTT.

V usage is TRBV12-3 or TRBV12-4 and J usage is TRBJ2-5, with D possibly being TRBD2 (5 bases). This CDR3 spans 14 amino acids. V was pared by 5 bases and J by 7 bases, with 17 bases between. In DNA form, the CDR3 reads TGTGCCAGCAGTCCCCAAGGGAGTGCAGGGACCCAGTACTTC. Amino acid sequence: CASSPQGSAGTQYF.

This clonotype occurred many times. The genes are TRBV20-1 and TRBJ2-7, with 8 positions matching TRBD2. Germline V gene data show CDR1 as DFQATT and CDR2 as SNEGSKA (reference sequence). V lost 2 bases, J lost 2 bases, and 11 bases stayed unmatched. This CDR3 is 16 amino acids long. In nucleotides, the CDR3 is TGCAGTGCTAGACTCCCTCTTAGCGGGAATACCTACGAGCAGTACTTC. Encoded protein: CSARLPLSGNTYEQYF.

This clonotype was counted at least ten times. The V gene is TRBV27, the J gene TRBJ1-6; D may be TRBD1 (5 bases). The germline V gene has CDR1 MNHEY and CDR2 SMNVEV (reference sequence). The CDR3 covers 12 residues. V was clipped by 10 bases and J by 13 bases, with 17 bases between them. CDR3 residues: CAIRTGGSPLHF. CDR3 bases: TGTGCCATCCGAACCGGGGGTTCCCCCCTCCACTTT.

CDR3 sequence: CASSQVEGWDTEAFF. As DNA, the CDR3 is TGCGCCAGCAGCCAAGTTGAGGGATGGGACACTGAAGCTTTCTTT. This sequence joins TRBV4-3 and TRBJ1-1; no reliable D call. The CDR3 loop spans 15 amino acids. Trimming removed 1 base from V and 3 bases from J, with 12 bases in between. Germline-derived CDR1 and CDR2 are LGHNA and YSLEER.

The sample holds many counts of this clonotype. The chain employs TRBV24-1 and TRBJ2-5; no firm D call. The germline CDR1 and CDR2 sequences are KGHDR and SFDVKD. V was clipped by 3 bases and J by 2 bases, with 9 bases between them. The CDR3 covers 14 residues. The CDR3 DNA sequence: TGTGCCACCAGTGATGGCGATAGACAAGAGACCCAGTACTTC. The encoded protein is CATSDGDRQETQYF.

This clonotype appeared many times. The V and J genes are TRBV20-1 and TRBJ2-7; maybe TRBD1 (6 bases). Trimming pared 0 bases from V and 0 bases from J, leaving 12 bases between. The CDR3 runs to 15 residues. The germline gives CDR1 DFQATT, CDR2 SNEGSKA (reference sequence). As DNA, the CDR3 is TGCAGTGCTAGAGATCTGACAGGTGACTCCTACGAGCAGTACTTC. Translated: CSARDLTGDSYEQYF.

This clonotype was counted at least ten times. The CDR3 DNA sequence: TGTGCCAGCAGCTTGTCGGGACAGGGTGGCTATGGCTACACCTTC. Its translation is CASSLSGQGGYGYTF. The chain combines TRBV5-8 with TRBJ1-2; 9 bases map to TRBD1. The V and J ends lost 1 base and 4 bases, in that order; junction bases with no gene match: 5. CDR1 is SGHTS and CDR2 is YDEGEE in the germline V gene. This CDR3 has 15 residues.

Ten or more counts support this clonotype. CDR3: CASSPGTGAVVETQYF. CDR3 DNA: TGTGCCAGCAGTCCCGGGACAGGGGCGGTTGTGGAGACCCAGTACTTC. The chain employs TRBV6-5 and TRBJ2-5; 10 bases map to TRBD1. With V trimmed by 5 bases and J by 5 bases, 11 bases remained unmatched. The CDR3 totals 16 residues. The germline CDR1 and CDR2 sequences are MNHEY and SVGAGI.

This clonotype was found many times. V and J are TRBV29-1 and TRBJ2-2; D ambiguous. CDR3 length: 14 amino acids. In germline, CDR1 is SQVTM, CDR2 ANQGSEA. V was cut by 5 bases and J by 0 bases, with 10 bases left in between. The CDR3 reads CSVPRNANTGELFF. For the CDR3, the DNA is TGCAGCGTTCCTAGGAACGCGAACACCGGGGAGCTGTTTTTT.

This clonotype was seen repeatedly, ten times or more. The rearrangement links TRBV28 to TRBJ2-7, with 9 bases lining up with TRBD1. The germline CDR1 and CDR2 sequences are MDHEN and SYDVKM. This CDR3 is built from 17 residues. J lost 1 base, V lost 5 bases, and 12 bases had no gene match. The CDR3 sequence: CASSPPGGTGKSYEQYF. In DNA, the CDR3 is TGTGCCAGCAGTCCCCCGGGTGGGACAGGGAAGTCCTACGAGCAGTACTTC.